The rows below give T cell receptor beta chains drawn from one sample of a study of T-cell memory formation after mild COVID-19. MiXCR was run by TCRdb on the 5' RACE reads, yielding one entry per CDR3 protein. The repertoire holds some 100,000 distinct CDR3 sequences, with over 8.5% as singletons. Sequencing was performed on PBMCs or a T cell subset sorted from them (not recorded which). The receptors were sampled from a man between 18 and 35 years old who had mild COVID-19 (a few samples of this study predate the infection). Cell type and time point are not known. The CDR3 runs from the conserved cysteine through the conserved F or W.

v_call cdr3_aa
TRBV27 CASSHPVGANVLTF
TRBV28 CASSPRTGNTGELFF
TRBV13 CASSSRGTEAFF
TRBV12-3/TRBV12-4 CASRPGTANSPLHF
TRBV19 CASSIGIVLGDSPLHF
TRBV7-9 CASSPLRAGNTIYF
TRBV12-3/TRBV12-4 CASYRGLGHAGANVLTF
TRBV25-1 CASSEQGVGNEQFF
TRBV15 CATSRERGNFYEQYF
TRBV18 CASSLRGLNTEAFF
TRBV2 CASTGTRANQPQHF
TRBV5-6 CASSLGSQPQHF
TRBV6-4 CASSERGDTGELFF
TRBV7-9 CASRPPEGYNEQFF
TRBV12-3/TRBV12-4 CASRPPGTSNYGYTF
TRBV19 CASSMNPAGPKPQHF
TRBV7-8 CASSDPNNQPQHF
TRBV5-1 CASSSGGIMNTEAFF
TRBV27 CASSFGKTYGYTF
TRBV7-9 CASSLADNEQFF
TRBV9 CASSDSGVQETQYF
TRBV7-2 CASGSRLATANEQFF
TRBV7-8 CASSSTLLGVSYNEQFF
TRBV3-1 CASSHSEQGSTDTQYF
TRBV20-1 CSARTLSEDNYGYTF
TRBV7-2 CASSLLRTGGGETQYF